This TCR beta chain emerged from a study of OX40 agonist ivuxolimab in advanced cancers. Overall study: Three patients had partial responses: one hepatocellular carcinoma, two cutaneous melanoma. Regarding the study as a whole: CD4+ T cells averaged fewer expanded clones than CD8+ T cells. Low normalized T-cell clonal expansion was also seen in some nonresponders.

Of note for this clone: Its antigen is currently unknown.

Profiled with immunoSEQ multiplex PCR; TCRdb holds only in-frame clones, not every one. Among about 58,000 clones, roughly nine tenths were seen once, and the ten largest hold 0.76%. Trimming at V came to 7 bases and at J to 5 bases, leaving 11 bases not matched to a gene. The CDR3 has 14 amino acids. Germline V lookup: CDR1 GTSNPN, CDR2 SVGIG (reference sequence). The receptor was isolated from an adult with an advanced solid tumor such as melanoma, head and neck, liver or kidney cancer. The J gene is TRBJ2-5, the V gene TRBV30, with 9 bases aligning to TRBD1. Sequencing was performed on CD4+ or CD8+ T cells sorted from blood, taken in a trial of the OX40 agonist ivuxolimab. The CDR3: CASRGTGYMETQYF. CDR3 in DNA: TGTGCCTCCCGGGGGACAGGGTATATGGAGACCCAGTACTTC.